A single sample gave rise to the 24 T cell receptor beta chains below, sequenced in a study of T-cell memory formation after mild COVID-19. TCRdb ran MiXCR on the 5' RACE reads and lists one entry per CDR3 protein. This sample has 360,000 or so distinct CDR3 sequences, with 28% found just once. The sample was PBMCs or a T cell subset sorted from them (not recorded which). The receptors come from an adult woman who had mild COVID-19 (a few samples of this study predate the infection). Cell type and time point are not known.

The chain joins TRBV5-1 to TRBJ2-1; D possibly corresponds to TRBD2 (5 bases). Germline lookup yields CDR1 SGHRS and CDR2 YFSETQ. This CDR3 spans 15 amino acids. Trimming left V 0 bases short and J 2 bases short, with 9 bases between. CDR3 amino acids: CASSLVGDPYNEQFF. The CDR3 region has the DNA TGCGCCAGCAGCTTGGTGGGAGACCCCTACAATGAGCAGTTCTTC.

This clonotype was seen a handful of times. This chain links TRBV27 with TRBJ2-7; 9 bases are shared with TRBD2. The CDR3 extends over 16 amino acids. Germline CDR1 reads MNHEY; CDR2 reads SMNVEV (reference sequence). With 1 base clipped from V and 0 bases from J, the junction kept 4 bases outside the gene matches. As DNA, the CDR3 is TGTGCCAGCAGTTTATTCGGCGGGAGGGGCTCCTACGAGCAGTACTTC. It yields the protein CASSLFGGRGSYEQYF.

Only a few counts were recorded for this clonotype. The gene calls are TRBV29-1 and TRBJ1-2; D ambiguous. Germline V CDR1 and CDR2: SQVTM, ANQGSEA. Trimming removed 6 bases at V and 2 bases at J, with 7 bases between. The CDR3 totals 11 residues. CDR3 nucleotide sequence: TGCAGCGTCCTTACGAACTATGGCTACACCTTC. Its translation: CSVLTNYGYTF.

The chain joins TRBV6-6 to TRBJ1-5, with unresolved D. Trimming took 2 bases from V and 7 from J, leaving 12 bases between them. Germline values: CDR1 MNHNY, CDR2 SVGAGI (reference sequence). The CDR3 runs to 14 residues. The CDR3 protein is CASSYPGNGQPQHF. CDR3 coding DNA: TGTGCCAGCAGTTACCCGGGGAATGGCCAGCCCCAGCATTTT.

This clonotype has more than one count but fewer than ten. This chain uses TRBV3-1 with TRBJ1-1; the D gene is possibly TRBD1 (5 bases). There are 13 residues in the CDR3. The germline V and J ends were trimmed by 4 bases and 8 bases, with 14 bases remaining between them. Germline V gives CDR1 LGHDT, CDR2 YNNKEL (reference sequence). Here the CDR3 DNA reads TGTGCCAGCAGCCTGGGGCCAACCCTCGAAGCTTTCTTT. Translating gives CASSLGPTLEAFF.

This clonotype was counted a few times. The rearrangement links TRBV20-1 to TRBJ2-3; a possible D gene is TRBD2 (6 bases). CDR3 length: 17 residues. Germline CDR1 and CDR2: DFQATT and SNEGSKA (reference sequence). V was trimmed by 0 bases and J by 2 bases, leaving 18 bases between them. The CDR3 bases are TGCAGTGCTAGAGATAGCCGCCTAGCGTATAACACAGATACGCAGTATTTT. Its protein is CSARDSRLAYNTDTQYF.

This clonotype has just a few counts. The chain has TRBV7-9 and TRBJ1-1; D gene ambiguous. There are 14 residues in the CDR3. Trimming took 7 bases from V and 3 from J, leaving 15 bases between them. The germline V gene has CDR1 SEHNR and CDR2 FQNEAQ (reference sequence). In nucleotides, the CDR3 is TGTGCCAGCAAACTGCCTCGGGATCACACTGAAGCTTTCTTT. Amino acid sequence: CASKLPRDHTEAFF.

This clonotype was observed a handful of times. The V gene is TRBV29-1, the J gene TRBJ2-1, with 10 bases identical to TRBD2. After removal of 2 bases from V and 8 bases from J, the junction contained 9 bases not matched to a gene. Germline assignment: CDR1 SQVTM and CDR2 ANQGSEA. The CDR3 loop spans 15 amino acids. The CDR3 here is CSVEYGLAVRDEQFF. The CDR3 region has the DNA TGCAGCGTTGAATATGGACTAGCGGTGAGGGATGAGCAGTTCTTC.

This clonotype was seen repeatedly, ten times or more. This chain joins TRBV12-3 or TRBV12-4 and TRBJ2-1; D is unresolved. CDR3 length: 13 amino acids. Trimming stripped 1 base from V and 4 bases from J, with 5 bases between. The CDR3 DNA follows: TGTGCCAGCAGTTTAGTTGGTTACAATGAGCAGTTCTTC. Protein sequence: CASSLVGYNEQFF.

A few counts support this clonotype. This chain links TRBV7-2 with TRBJ2-1; 8 bases map to TRBD2. Germline trimming cut 5 bases from V and 6 bases from J; bases unmatched to any gene: 12. Looked up from germline, CDR1 is SGHTA and CDR2 is FQGNSA. The CDR3 consists of 16 residues. The CDR3 sequence is CASSPPPGTSINEQFF. CDR3 in DNA: TGTGCCAGCAGCCCCCCCCCCGGGACTAGTATCAATGAGCAGTTCTTC.

This clonotype turned up a few times. CDR3 bases: TGTGCCACCACCCAGGGGTTTCCCTCAAGTTTGGAGCAGTACTTC. This gives the protein CATTQGFPSSLEQYF. The chain is built from TRBV24-1 and TRBJ2-7; TRBD1 might be the D (6 bases). The germline CDR1 and CDR2 sequences are KGHDR and SFDVKD. The CDR3 is made up of 15 amino acids. Trimming removed 8 bases at V and 7 bases at J, with 23 bases between.

The chain joins TRBV27 to TRBJ2-7; perhaps TRBD2 as D (6 bases). This CDR3 comprises 13 residues. Germline V lookup: CDR1 MNHEY, CDR2 SMNVEV (reference sequence). Trimming pared 6 bases from V and 3 bases from J, leaving 12 bases between. The CDR3 DNA reads TGTGCCAGCAGGGGTAGCGGCTTCTACGAGCAGTACTTC. Translating gives CASRGSGFYEQYF.

This clonotype was seen a handful of times. The rearrangement links TRBV5-1 to TRBJ2-7; D gene ambiguous. The CDR3 has 12 residues. Germline V gene data show CDR1 as SGHRS and CDR2 as YFSETQ. V lost 5 bases, J lost 0 bases, and 6 bases lay in between. The CDR3: CASRINSYEQYF. CDR3 sequence (DNA): TGCGCCAGCAGGATTAACTCCTACGAGCAGTACTTC.

The chain joins TRBV24-1 to TRBJ2-3, with 7 bases that match TRBD2. Germline trimming cut 6 bases from V and 3 bases from J; bases unmatched to any gene: 5. The CDR3 is 14 amino acids. Germline values: CDR1 KGHDR, CDR2 SFDVKD. In DNA form, the CDR3 reads TGTGCCACCAGTCCAGCGGGGTGGACAGATACGCAGTATTTT. Translating it yields CATSPAGWTDTQYF.

This clonotype was counted a few times. V gene TRBV4-3 combines with J gene TRBJ2-6; D is undetermined. The CDR3 is made up of 17 amino acids. The V gene lost 0 bases and the J gene lost 4 bases, with 13 bases spanning the gap. CDR1 is LGHNA and CDR2 is YSLEER in the germline V gene. CDR3 sequence (DNA): TGCGCCAGCAGCCAAGATCAGGCCGCGTCAGGGGCCAACGTCCTGACTTTC. This sequence encodes CASSQDQAASGANVLTF.

This clonotype was seen a handful of times. The chain is built from TRBV7-8 and TRBJ2-3, with a tentative D call TRBD1 (8 bases). The ends were cut back, 11 bases at V and 6 bases at J, with 18 bases in the middle. The germline gives CDR1 SGHVS, CDR2 FQNEAQ. The CDR3 sequence is 13 residues long. CDR3 nucleotide sequence: TGTGCCGGCCAGGACAGGGAGGGGGATACGCAGTATTTT. This translates into CAGQDREGDTQYF. The entire variable domain, with the rest obtained from reference TRBV7-8 and TRBJ2-3, is as follows: GAGVSQSPRYKVAKRGQDVALRCDPISGHVSLFWYQQALGQGPEFLTYFQNEAQLDKSGLPSDRFFAERPEGSVSTLKIQRTQQEDSAVYLCAGQDREGDTQYFGPGTRLTVL.

This chain joins TRBV12-3 or TRBV12-4 and TRBJ2-7, with 9 nucleotides matching TRBD2. Trimming removed 5 bases from V and 2 bases from J; junction bases left unmatched: 7. CDR3 length: 15 amino acids. CDR3 loop: CASSDRLAAPYEQYF. The CDR3 nucleotides read TGTGCCAGCAGTGATCGACTAGCGGCCCCCTACGAGCAGTACTTC.

This clonotype was seen more than once but under ten times. The chain is built from TRBV4-2 and TRBJ2-3, with 7 bases identical to TRBD1. The CDR3 spans 16 residues. Germline CDR1 reads LGHNA; CDR2 reads YNFKEQ. V dropped 2 bases and J dropped 0; count of bases not matched to a gene: 5. The CDR3 spells CASSQQPGQSTDTQYF. CDR3 bases: TGTGCCAGCAGCCAACAACCGGGACAGAGCACAGATACGCAGTATTTT.

This clonotype was recorded at least ten times. V gene TRBV6-6 combines with J gene TRBJ2-5; TRBD2 matches at 9 bases. Trimming at V came to 7 bases and at J to 5 bases, leaving 8 bases not matched to a gene. Germline loops: CDR1 MNHNY, CDR2 SVGAGI (reference sequence). This CDR3 is built from 14 residues. This CDR3 reads CASTLASGKETQYF. CDR3 in DNA: TGTGCCAGCACCCTAGCTAGCGGGAAGGAGACCCAGTACTTC.

This clonotype was detected only a few times. The genes are TRBV4-1 and TRBJ2-7; D is unresolved. There are 14 residues in the CDR3. With 1 base removed from V and 4 bases from J, the gap between germline ends came to 11 bases. Looked up from germline, CDR1 is MGHRA and CDR2 is YSYEKL. CDR3 coding DNA: TGCGCCAGCAGCCAAGTAGGCCGAGAGTACGAGCAGTACTTC. This codes for CASSQVGREYEQYF.

This clonotype turned up a few times. This chain connects TRBV30 to TRBJ2-3; 13 nucleotides match TRBD2. V was pared by 0 bases and J by 2 bases, with 8 bases of the junction left unmatched. The germline V gene encodes CDR1 GTSNPN and CDR2 SVGIG (reference sequence). The CDR3 runs 18 residues. The CDR3 sequence is CAWSVGLAGAAFTDTQYF. DNA for the CDR3: TGTGCCTGGAGTGTAGGACTAGCGGGGGCCGCCTTCACAGATACGCAGTATTTT.

In its sample, this clonotype was seen a few times. CDR3 loop: CASSLASATPGEQFF. The CDR3 coding sequence is TGTGCCAGCAGCTTAGCCAGTGCGACCCCTGGGGAGCAGTTCTTC. The chain combines TRBV7-9 with TRBJ2-1; D is unresolved. This CDR3 comprises 15 residues. Between the trimmed V and J ends, which lost 0 bases and 10 bases, there was a span of 16 bases. Germline loops: CDR1 SEHNR, CDR2 FQNEAQ (reference sequence).

This clonotype was detected only a few times. This chain links TRBV27 with TRBJ2-1; 9 nucleotides match TRBD1. J gave up 5 bases and V 5 bases, and 10 bases lay outside the gene matches. This CDR3 comprises 16 residues. CDR1 is MNHEY and CDR2 is SMNVEV in the germline V gene (reference sequence). CDR3 coding DNA: TGTGCCAGCAGTCCTCTCCCGGGACAGGGAAACAATGAGCAGTTCTTC. Amino acid sequence: CASSPLPGQGNNEQFF.

The V gene is TRBV12-3 or TRBV12-4, the J gene TRBJ2-7; 7 bases agree with TRBD1. The CDR3 loop spans 13 amino acids. Trimming cost V 5 bases and J 3 bases; bases outside gene matches: 4. In DNA form, the CDR3 reads TGTGCCAGCAGTCTCCGACAGGGCTACGAGCAGTACTTC. It codes for CASSLRQGYEQYF.